This entry is about one T cell receptor beta chain. This clone has only a few counts. Its antigen is currently not known. Within one base of it there is no much larger clone, and no base qualities were kept. The germline V gene sets CDR1 to SQVTM and CDR2 to ANQGSEA. The CDR3 spans 13 residues, from the cysteine through the phenylalanine. The sequence is cut down to CDR3 DNA, 39 bases in frame from base 1. Between the V and J ends, shortened by 4 bases and 7 bases respectively, the junction contains 16 bases. The data were taken from a study of immune evolution from preneoplasia to lung adenocarcinoma (dated by TCRdb to about 2021). For the study in its entirety: No AAH lesions showed HLA loss of heterozygosity, compared with over 6% of AIS, 15% of MIA and approximately 30% of ADC lesions. The sample size was set by how many specimens were available, not by a prior power calculation. POLYSOLVER was used to infer Class I HLA alleles from exome data, and LOHHLA was used to detect allele-specific HLA loss. TCR sequencing data came from 51 patients. The immune data were integrated with whole exome sequencing and methylation data obtained from the same cohort of nodules. A total of some 51 patients with pulmonary nodules who underwent surgical resection were included in the overall cohort. The study profiled immune contexture across lung adenocarcinoma precursors and invasive adenocarcinoma using immune gene expression, TCR sequencing and multiplex immunofluorescence. Resected precursor lesions (AAH, AIS, MIA) and invasive adenocarcinomas were compared against paired morphologically normal lung tissue. The study reported that fewer than 130 samples were used for TCR sequencing. Here is what the overall study found, with its caveats: Clonality was highest in normal lung, while later-stage lesions appeared to show lower clonality but higher T cell density and diversity. Normal lung had the highest top T cell clone frequencies, and these frequencies appeared to fall progressively from AAH through AIS, MIA and invasive adenocarcinoma. Findings were based on association rather than direct causation; larger cohorts with long-term follow-up and longitudinal biopsies were deemed needed. KRAS-mutant nodules showed the highest T cell clonality compared with EGFR-mutant or double wild-type lesions. All patients were from Japan and China, so applicability to Western populations was uncertain.

Patients underwent resection in Japan or China between about 2014 and 2017. Two lung cancer pathologists independently reviewed H&E slides to confirm the histologic diagnosis of every case. Macro-dissection after pathologic assessment enriched premalignant or tumor cells for nucleic acid extraction. FFPE tissue was used for DNA isolation with the AllPrep DNA/RNA FFPE Kit. Using the immunoSEQ hsTCRbeta Kit, TCR beta CDR3 regions were sequenced from DNA. In the paper's pipeline: TCR sequencing data were analysed with the ImmunoSEQ Analyzer. T cell clonality was defined as 1 minus Pielou's evenness, calculated on productive rearrangements. T cell diversity was measured with the inverse Simpson index on productive templates. T cell density was defined as TCR beta template counts normalized to usable DNA, with usable DNA estimated by amplification and sequencing of housekeeping genes. Two-sided Kruskal-Wallis tests were used to compare TCR metrics across histologic stages. Held by TCRdb, this immuneACCESS table contains in-frame sequences only and omits some clones. Under half of the omission traces to an unresolved V gene where checked; the cause of the rest is unknown. V, J and clone size are taken as reported in that table, and D and trimming were inferred from the DNA itself. The sample profile shows about 4,900 clones; 88% of them were found once. 2% to 2.5% of the sample is held by the ten biggest clonotypes.

The sequence links TRBV29-1 to TRBJ1-2; a tentative D match to TRBD1 spans 6 bases. The source material was FFPE atypical adenomatous hyperplasia tissue from the lung. The sample's cell subset or site label is to be understood as: atypical adenomatous hyperplasia (AAH), lung preneoplasia. This sequence was found in a person in their 70s with lung adenocarcinoma. The CDR3 is CSVVLGGGGGYTF. The DNA sequence is as follows: TGCAGCGTTGTTCTTGGGGGCGGGGGTGGCTACACCTTC.